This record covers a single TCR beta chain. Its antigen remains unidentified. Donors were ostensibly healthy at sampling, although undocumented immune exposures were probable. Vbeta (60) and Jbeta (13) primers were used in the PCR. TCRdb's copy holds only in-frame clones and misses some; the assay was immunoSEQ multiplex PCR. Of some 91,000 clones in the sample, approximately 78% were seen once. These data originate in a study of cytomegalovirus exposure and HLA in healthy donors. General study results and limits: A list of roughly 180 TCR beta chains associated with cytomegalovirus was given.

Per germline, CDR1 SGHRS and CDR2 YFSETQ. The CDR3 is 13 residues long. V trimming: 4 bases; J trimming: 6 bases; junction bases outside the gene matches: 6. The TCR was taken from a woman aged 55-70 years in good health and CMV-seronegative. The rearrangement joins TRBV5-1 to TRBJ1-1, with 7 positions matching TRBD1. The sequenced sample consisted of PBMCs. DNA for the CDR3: TGCGCCAGCAGCCCTTCTCAGGGGGCTGAAGCTTTCTTT. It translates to CASSPSQGAEAFF.